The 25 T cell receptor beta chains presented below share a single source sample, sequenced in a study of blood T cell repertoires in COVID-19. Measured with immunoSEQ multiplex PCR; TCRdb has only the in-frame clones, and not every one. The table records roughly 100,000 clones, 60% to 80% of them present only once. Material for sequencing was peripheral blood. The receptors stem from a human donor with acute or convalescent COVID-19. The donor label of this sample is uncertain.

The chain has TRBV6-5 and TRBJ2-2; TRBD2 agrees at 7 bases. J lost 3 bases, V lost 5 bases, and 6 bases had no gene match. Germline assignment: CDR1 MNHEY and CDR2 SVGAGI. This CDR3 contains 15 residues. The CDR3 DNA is TGTGCCAGCAGTCGAGCAGCGGGGTACACCGGGGAGCTGTTTTTT. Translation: CASSRAAGYTGELFF.

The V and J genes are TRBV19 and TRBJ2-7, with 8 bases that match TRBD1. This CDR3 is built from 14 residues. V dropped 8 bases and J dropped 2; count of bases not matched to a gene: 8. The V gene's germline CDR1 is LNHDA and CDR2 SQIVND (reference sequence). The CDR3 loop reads CASADRDPPYEQYF. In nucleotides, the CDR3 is TGTGCCAGTGCGGACAGGGACCCCCCCTACGAGCAGTACTTC.

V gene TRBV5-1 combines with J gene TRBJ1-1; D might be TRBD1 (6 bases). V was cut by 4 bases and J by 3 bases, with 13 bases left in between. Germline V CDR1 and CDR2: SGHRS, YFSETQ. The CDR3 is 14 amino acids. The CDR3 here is CASSAQGPYTEAFF. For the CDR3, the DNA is TGCGCCAGCAGCGCACAGGGACCCTACACTGAAGCTTTCTTT.

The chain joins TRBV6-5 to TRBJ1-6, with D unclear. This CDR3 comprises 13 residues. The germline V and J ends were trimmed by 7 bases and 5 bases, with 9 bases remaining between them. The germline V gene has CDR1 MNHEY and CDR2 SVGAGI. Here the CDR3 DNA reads TGTGCCAGCAAGAGGGCAGATAATTCACCCCTCCACTTT. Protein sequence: CASKRADNSPLHF.

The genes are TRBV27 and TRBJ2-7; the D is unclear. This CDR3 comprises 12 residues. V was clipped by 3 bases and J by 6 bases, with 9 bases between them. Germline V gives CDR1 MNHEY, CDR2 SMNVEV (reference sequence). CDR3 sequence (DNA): TGTGCCAGCAGTTTCGGCGGCGGCGAGCAGTACTTC. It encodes CASSFGGGEQYF.

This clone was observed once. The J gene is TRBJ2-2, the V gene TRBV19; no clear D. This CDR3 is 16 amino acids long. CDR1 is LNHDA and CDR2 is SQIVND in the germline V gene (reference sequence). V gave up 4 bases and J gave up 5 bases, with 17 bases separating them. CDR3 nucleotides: TGTGCCAGTAGTAACCTGGGTGACCTGCGGACCGGGGAGCTGTTTTTT. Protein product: CASSNLGDLRTGELFF.

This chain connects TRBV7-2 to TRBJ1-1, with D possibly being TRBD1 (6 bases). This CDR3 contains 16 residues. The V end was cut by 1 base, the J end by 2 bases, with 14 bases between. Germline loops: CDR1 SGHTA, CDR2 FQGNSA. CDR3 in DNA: TGTGCCAGCAGCTTAGGGGGGCGATTGGCAAACACTGAAGCTTTCTTT. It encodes CASSLGGRLANTEAFF.

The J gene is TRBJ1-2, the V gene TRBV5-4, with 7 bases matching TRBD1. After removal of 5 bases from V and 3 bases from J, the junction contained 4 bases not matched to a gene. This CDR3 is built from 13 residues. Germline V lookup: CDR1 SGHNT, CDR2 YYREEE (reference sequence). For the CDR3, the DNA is TGTGCCAGCAGACCCACAGGGGACTATGGCTACACCTTC. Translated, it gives CASRPTGDYGYTF.

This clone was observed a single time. CDR3 amino acids: CASSTTDNYGYTF. CDR3 DNA sequence: TGTGCCAGTAGTACGACAGATAACTATGGCTACACCTTC. The chain has TRBV19 and TRBJ1-2; perhaps TRBD1 as D (5 bases). The CDR3 contains 13 residues. V lost 4 bases, J lost 1 base, and 7 bases lay in between. CDR1 is LNHDA and CDR2 is SQIVND in the germline V gene (reference sequence).

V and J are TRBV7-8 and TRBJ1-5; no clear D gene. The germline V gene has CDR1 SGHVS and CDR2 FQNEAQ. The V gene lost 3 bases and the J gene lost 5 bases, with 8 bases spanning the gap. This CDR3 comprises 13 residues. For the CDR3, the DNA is TGTGCCAGCAGCTTTTTGCGCTATCAGCCCCAGCATTTT. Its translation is CASSFLRYQPQHF. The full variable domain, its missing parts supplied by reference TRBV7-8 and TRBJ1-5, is GAGVSQSPRYKVAKRGQDVALRCDPISGHVSLFWYQQALGQGPEFLTYFQNEAQLDKSGLPSDRFFAERPEGSVSTLKIQRTQQEDSAVYLCASSFLRYQPQHFGDGTRLSIL.

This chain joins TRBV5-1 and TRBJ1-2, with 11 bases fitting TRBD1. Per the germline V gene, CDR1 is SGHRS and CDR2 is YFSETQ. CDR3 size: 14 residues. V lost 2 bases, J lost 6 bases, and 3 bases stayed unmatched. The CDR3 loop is CASSFWTGGDGYTF. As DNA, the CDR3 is TGCGCCAGCAGCTTTTGGACAGGGGGCGATGGCTACACCTTC.

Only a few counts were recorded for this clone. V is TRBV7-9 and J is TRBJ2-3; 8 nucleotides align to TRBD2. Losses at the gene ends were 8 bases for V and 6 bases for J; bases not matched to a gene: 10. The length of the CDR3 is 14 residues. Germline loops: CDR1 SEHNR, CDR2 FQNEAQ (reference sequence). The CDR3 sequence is CASADGGAPDTQYF. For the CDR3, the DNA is TGTGCCAGCGCGGACGGGGGGGCCCCGGATACGCAGTATTTT.

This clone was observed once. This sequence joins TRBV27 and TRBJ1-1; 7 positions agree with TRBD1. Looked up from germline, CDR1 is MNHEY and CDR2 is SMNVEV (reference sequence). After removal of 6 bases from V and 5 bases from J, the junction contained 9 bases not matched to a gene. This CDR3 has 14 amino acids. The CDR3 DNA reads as TGTGCCAGCAGCCGGACAGGAGTCTTGACTGAAGCTTTCTTT. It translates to CASSRTGVLTEAFF.

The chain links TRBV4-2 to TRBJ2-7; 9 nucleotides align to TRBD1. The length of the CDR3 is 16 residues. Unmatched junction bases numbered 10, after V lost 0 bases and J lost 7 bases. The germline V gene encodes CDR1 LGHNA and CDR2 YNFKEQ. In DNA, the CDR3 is TGTGCCAGCAGCCAAGAACCGGGACAGGGCGGAGTGGAGCAGTACTTC. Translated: CASSQEPGQGGVEQYF.

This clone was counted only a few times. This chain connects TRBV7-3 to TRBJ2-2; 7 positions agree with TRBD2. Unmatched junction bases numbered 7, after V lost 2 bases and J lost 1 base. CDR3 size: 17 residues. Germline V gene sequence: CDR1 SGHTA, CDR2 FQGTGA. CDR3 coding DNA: TGTGCCAGCAGCTTATTAGGGCTAGCGGAGAACACCGGGGAGCTGTTTTTT. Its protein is CASSLLGLAENTGELFF.

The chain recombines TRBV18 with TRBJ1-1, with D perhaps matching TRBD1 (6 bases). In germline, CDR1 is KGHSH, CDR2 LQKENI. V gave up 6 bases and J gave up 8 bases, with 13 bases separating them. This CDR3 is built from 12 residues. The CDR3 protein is CASSANRVEAFF. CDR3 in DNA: TGTGCCAGCTCGGCCAACAGGGTCGAAGCTTTCTTT. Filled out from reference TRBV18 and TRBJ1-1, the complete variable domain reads NAGVMQNPRHLVRRRGQEARLRCSPMKGHSHVYWYRQLPEEGLKFMVYLQKENIIDESGMPKERFSAEFPKEGPSILRIQQVVRGDSAAYFCASSANRVEAFFGQGTRLTVV.

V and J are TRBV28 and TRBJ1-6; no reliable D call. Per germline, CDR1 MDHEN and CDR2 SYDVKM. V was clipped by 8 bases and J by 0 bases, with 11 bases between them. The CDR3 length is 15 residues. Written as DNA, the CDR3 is TGTGCCAGCCTTAGGCGAGGCTCCTATAATTCACCCCTCCACTTT. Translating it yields CASLRRGSYNSPLHF.

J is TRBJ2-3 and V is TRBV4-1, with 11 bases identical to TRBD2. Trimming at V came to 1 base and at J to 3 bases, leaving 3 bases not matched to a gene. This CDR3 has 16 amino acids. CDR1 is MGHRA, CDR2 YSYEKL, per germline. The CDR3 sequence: CASSQGLAGQTDTQYF. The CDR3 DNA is TGCGCCAGCAGCCAAGGACTAGCGGGGCAAACAGATACGCAGTATTTT.

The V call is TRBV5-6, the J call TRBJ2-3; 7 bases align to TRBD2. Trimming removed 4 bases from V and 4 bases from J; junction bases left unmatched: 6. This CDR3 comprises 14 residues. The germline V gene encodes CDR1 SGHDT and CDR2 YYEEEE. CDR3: CASSRSGDPDTQYF. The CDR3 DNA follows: TGTGCCAGCAGCCGGAGCGGGGATCCAGATACGCAGTATTTT.

CDR3 sequence (DNA): TGTGCCGCTACAAACCCGGCCAGGGGGAACACCGGGGAGCTGTTTTTT. Translated: CAATNPARGNTGELFF. This chain uses TRBV15 with TRBJ2-2; D might be TRBD1 (6 bases). The germline V and J ends were trimmed by 11 bases and 1 base, with 20 bases remaining between them. The germline V gene has CDR1 LNHNV and CDR2 YYDKDF (reference sequence). This CDR3 has 16 residues.

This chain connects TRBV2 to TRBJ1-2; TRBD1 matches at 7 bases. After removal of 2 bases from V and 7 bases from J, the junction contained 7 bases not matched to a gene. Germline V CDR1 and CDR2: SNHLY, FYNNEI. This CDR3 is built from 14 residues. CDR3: CASSERGLPIGYTF. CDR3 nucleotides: TGTGCCAGCAGTGAAAGGGGGCTTCCAATTGGCTACACCTTC.

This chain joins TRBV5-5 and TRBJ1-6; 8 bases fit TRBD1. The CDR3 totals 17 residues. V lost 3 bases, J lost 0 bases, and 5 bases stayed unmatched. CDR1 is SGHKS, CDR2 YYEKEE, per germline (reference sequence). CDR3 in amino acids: CASSSGTGLSYNSPLHF. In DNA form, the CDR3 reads TGTGCCAGCAGCTCAGGGACAGGACTCTCCTATAATTCACCCCTCCACTTT.

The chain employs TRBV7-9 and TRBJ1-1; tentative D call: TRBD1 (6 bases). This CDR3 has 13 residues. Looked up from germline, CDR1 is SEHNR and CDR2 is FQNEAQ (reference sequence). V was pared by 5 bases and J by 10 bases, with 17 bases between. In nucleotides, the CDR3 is TGTGCCAGCAGCCCCGGACAGTCCATGAGAGCTTTCTTT. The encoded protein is CASSPGQSMRAFF.

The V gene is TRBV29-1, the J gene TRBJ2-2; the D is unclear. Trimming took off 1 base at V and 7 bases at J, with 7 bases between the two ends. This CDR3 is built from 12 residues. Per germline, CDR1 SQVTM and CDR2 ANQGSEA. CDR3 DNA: TGCAGCGTTGAAGGCGATAGCGGGGAGCTGTTTTTT. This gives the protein CSVEGDSGELFF.

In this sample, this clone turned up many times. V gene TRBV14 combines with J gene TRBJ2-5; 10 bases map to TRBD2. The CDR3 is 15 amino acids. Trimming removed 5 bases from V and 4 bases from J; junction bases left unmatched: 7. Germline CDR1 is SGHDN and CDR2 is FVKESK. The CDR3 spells CASSSLGTSVETQYF. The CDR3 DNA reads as TGTGCCAGCAGCTCTCTCGGGACTAGCGTAGAGACCCAGTACTTC.